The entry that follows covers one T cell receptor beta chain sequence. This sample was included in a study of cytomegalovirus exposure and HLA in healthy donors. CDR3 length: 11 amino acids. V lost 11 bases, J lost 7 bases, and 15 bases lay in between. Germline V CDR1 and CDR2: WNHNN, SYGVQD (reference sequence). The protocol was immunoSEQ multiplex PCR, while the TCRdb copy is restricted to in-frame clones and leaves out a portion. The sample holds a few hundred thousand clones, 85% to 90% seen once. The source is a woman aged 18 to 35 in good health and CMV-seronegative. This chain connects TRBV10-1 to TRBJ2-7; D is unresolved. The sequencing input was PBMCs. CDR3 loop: CAGPRLKEQYV. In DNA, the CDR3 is TGCGCCGGCCCTAGGCTAAAAGAGCAGTACGTC.